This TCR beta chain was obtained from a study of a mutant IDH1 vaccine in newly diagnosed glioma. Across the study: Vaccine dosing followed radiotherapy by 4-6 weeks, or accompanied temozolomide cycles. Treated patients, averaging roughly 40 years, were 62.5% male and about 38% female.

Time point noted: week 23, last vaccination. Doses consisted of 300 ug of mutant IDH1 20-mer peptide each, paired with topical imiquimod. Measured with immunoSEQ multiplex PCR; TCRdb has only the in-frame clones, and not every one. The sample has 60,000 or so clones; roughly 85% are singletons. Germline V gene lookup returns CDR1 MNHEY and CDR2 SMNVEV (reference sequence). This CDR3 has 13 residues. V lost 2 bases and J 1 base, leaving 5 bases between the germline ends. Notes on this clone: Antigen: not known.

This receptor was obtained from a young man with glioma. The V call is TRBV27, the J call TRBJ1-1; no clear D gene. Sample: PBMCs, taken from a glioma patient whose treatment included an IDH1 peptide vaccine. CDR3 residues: CASSLTGNTEAFF. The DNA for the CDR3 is TGTGCCAGCAGTTTAACCGGGAACACTGAAGCTTTCTTT.